This TCR beta chain was sequenced during a study of tumor and adjacent non-tumor tissue in lung cancer. For the study at large: There were some 11 adenocarcinoma, a couple of squamous cell carcinoma and 1 small cell lung cancer cases. The study's findings and limits: Normal lung showed higher cumulative top 100 clone frequency than tumor.

A word on this clonotype: Its specificity is not known. Its ends do not fully match the called genes, so a read error is possible.

CDR1 is SQVTM, CDR2 ANQGSEA, per germline. The CDR3 covers 12 residues. Three rounds of nested PCR, following a modified ARM-PCR protocol, produced the TCRbeta library. From the multiplex PCR reads, TCRdb called clonotypes with MiXCR, one entry per CDR3 protein. The profile shows roughly 120,000 distinct CDR3 sequences, approximately 82% of them singletons. No cell sorting was done before RNA was extracted from the tissue. The sequenced material came from lung tumor tissue. The source of this sequence is a woman aged 55-70 years with non-small cell lung cancer. The chain combines TRBV29-1 with TRBJ2-7; D tentatively fits TRBD1 or TRBD2 (5 bases each). The CDR3 region is CRAGGGINEQYF. DNA of the CDR3: TGCAGAGCAGGTGGGGGAATCAACGAGCAGTACTTT.